The 14 T cell receptor beta chains below come from one sample, sequenced in a study of cytomegalovirus exposure and HLA in healthy donors. 13 Jbeta primers and 60 Vbeta primers were used for the PCR. Libraries were prepared by immunoSEQ multiplex PCR; TCRdb keeps only in-frame clonotypes and omits some of them. The data hold under 200,000 clones, with about 76% observed a single time. The material sequenced was PBMCs. The receptors derive from a woman in her thirties or forties in good health and CMV-seropositive.

This clone was seen once. The sample holds other DNA sequences that translate to the same CDR3. The chain couples TRBV19 to TRBJ1-1, with TRBD1 matching over 7 bases. This CDR3 spans 13 amino acids. CDR1 LNHDA and CDR2 SQIVND come from the germline V gene (reference sequence). V lost 4 bases to trimming and J lost 1 base; unmatched junction nucleotides: 0. CDR3 sequence reads: CASSRTGNTEAFF. The CDR3 nucleotides read TGTGCCAGTAGTAGGACAGGGAACACTGAAGCTTTCTTT.

This clone was observed a few times. This sequence joins TRBV7-9 and TRBJ1-4; D is unresolved. Germline V gene data show CDR1 as SEHNR and CDR2 as FQNEAQ (reference sequence). The V gene lost 2 bases and the J gene lost 8 bases, with 12 bases spanning the gap. The CDR3 has 14 residues. In nucleotides, the CDR3 is TGTGCCAGCAGCTTAACGACTGAGAGCGAAAAACTGTTTTTT. This translates into CASSLTTESEKLFF.

This clone was counted a few times. This chain connects TRBV19 to TRBJ2-5, with D tentatively TRBD1 (5 bases). Deletions cut 6 bases from V and 5 bases from J, with 19 bases between. Looked up from germline, CDR1 is LNHDA and CDR2 is SQIVND (reference sequence). This CDR3 has 15 amino acids. CDR3 residues: CASSPNTGVMETQYF. The CDR3 region has the DNA TGTGCCAGTAGCCCTAATACAGGTGTTATGGAGACCCAGTACTTC. Full variable domain (outside the CDR3, taken from reference TRBV19 and TRBJ2-5): DGGITQSPKYLFRKEGQNVTLSCEQNLNHDAMYWYRQDPGQGLRLIYYSQIVNDFQKGDIAEGYSVSREKKESFPLTVTSAQKNPTAFYLCASSPNTGVMETQYFGPGTRLLVL.

V and J are TRBV29-1 and TRBJ1-1, with 8 bases fitting TRBD1. The junction had 4 bases not matched to a gene; V was cut back by 3 bases and J by 4 bases. The germline V gene encodes CDR1 SQVTM and CDR2 ANQGSEA. The CDR3 runs 13 residues. CDR3 loop: CSVDRGRVTEAFF. The CDR3 DNA sequence: TGCAGCGTTGACAGGGGGCGGGTCACTGAAGCTTTCTTT.

This clone showed up just once. The chain joins TRBV19 to TRBJ2-7; D remains unclear. CDR1 is LNHDA and CDR2 is SQIVND in the germline V gene (reference sequence). This CDR3 comprises 13 residues. Trimming took 3 bases from V and 0 from J, leaving 6 bases between them. The CDR3 DNA is TGTGCCAGTAGTATTCAGGCCTCCTACGAGCAGTACTTC. Its translation: CASSIQASYEQYF. Based on the CDR3 plus reference TRBV19 and TRBJ2-7, the full variable domain is DGGITQSPKYLFRKEGQNVTLSCEQNLNHDAMYWYRQDPGQGLRLIYYSQIVNDFQKGDIAEGYSVSREKKESFPLTVTSAQKNPTAFYLCASSIQASYEQYFGPGTRLTVT.

The chain uses TRBV6-5 and TRBJ2-7, with D perhaps matching TRBD2 (7 bases). The CDR3 is 13 residues long. V lost 6 bases and J lost 4, with 13 bases in between. Germline V lookup: CDR1 MNHEY, CDR2 SVGAGI. CDR3 amino acids: CASSLQGGYEQYF. The CDR3 DNA is TGTGCCAGCAGCCTACAGGGAGGGTACGAGCAGTACTTC.

This clone has a single count. The chain carries TRBV5-1 and TRBJ2-5; 9 bases match TRBD2. Germline CDR1 reads SGHRS; CDR2 reads YFSETQ. The CDR3 is made up of 17 amino acids. With 0 bases clipped from V and 2 bases from J, the junction kept 8 bases outside the gene matches. This CDR3 reads CASSLGAGGPGQETQYF. CDR3 nucleotide sequence: TGCGCCAGCAGCTTGGGTGCGGGAGGGCCAGGACAAGAGACCCAGTACTTC.

CDR3 sequence: CASSEYGKAGNTIYF. The CDR3 DNA reads as TGTGCCAGCAGTGAATACGGGAAGGCTGGAAACACCATATATTTT. V gene TRBV6-1 combines with J gene TRBJ1-3; unclear D gene. CDR1 and CDR2 from the germline V gene are MNHNS and SASEGT. The CDR3 runs to 15 residues. The V end lost 2 bases, the J end lost 2 bases, and 10 bases lay between the germline ends.

The chain employs TRBV6-1 and TRBJ1-4; D unresolved. Germline lookup yields CDR1 MNHNS and CDR2 SASEGT. The CDR3 contains 12 residues. V lost 3 bases, J lost 5 bases, and 4 bases lay in between. CDR3 sequence (DNA): TGTGCCAGCAGTGACAGGAATGAAAAACTGTTTTTT. Protein: CASSDRNEKLFF.

About this clone itself: Other DNA sequences from this sample encode an identical CDR3 as well. The chain combines TRBV19 with TRBJ1-4; a weak D match, TRBD1 (5 bases). V lost 3 bases to trimming and J lost 5 bases, with 7 bases between them. Per germline, CDR1 LNHDA and CDR2 SQIVND (reference sequence). This CDR3 spans 13 amino acids. In nucleotides, the CDR3 is TGTGCCAGTAGTATCAAGGGGAATGAAAAACTGTTTTTT. It is translated as CASSIKGNEKLFF.

The chain joins TRBV6-5 to TRBJ1-5, with TRBD1 matching over 7 bases. This CDR3 region has 14 residues. CDR1 MNHEY and CDR2 SVGAGI come from the germline V gene. Unmatched junction bases numbered 5, after V lost 2 bases and J lost 7 bases. The CDR3 loop reads CASSYGGRGQPQHF. Here the CDR3 DNA reads TGTGCCAGCAGTTACGGGGGCAGGGGGCAGCCCCAGCATTTT.

The CDR3 protein is CASSLFLAGSGELFF. The CDR3 DNA sequence: TGTGCCAGCAGCTTATTCCTAGCGGGCTCCGGGGAGCTGTTTTTT. This chain connects TRBV7-9 to TRBJ2-2, with 8 nucleotides matching TRBD2. After removal of 2 bases from V and 6 bases from J, the junction contained 5 bases not matched to a gene. The germline CDR1 and CDR2 sequences are SEHNR and FQNEAQ (reference sequence). The CDR3 loop spans 15 amino acids.

This clone was counted only a few times. The rearrangement joins TRBV19 to TRBJ1-4, with D possibly being TRBD1 (6 bases). V was trimmed by 4 bases and J by 6 bases, leaving 15 bases between them. Germline CDR1 LNHDA, CDR2 SQIVND (reference sequence). This CDR3 is 15 amino acids long. The CDR3 here is CASSRTALTDEKLFF. The CDR3 DNA is TGTGCCAGTAGTAGGACAGCCCTTACAGATGAAAAACTGTTTTTT.

The chain couples TRBV28 to TRBJ1-1; TRBD1 matches 7 bases. The germline V gene encodes CDR1 MDHEN and CDR2 SYDVKM. The CDR3 runs 15 residues. J gave up 5 bases and V 0 bases, and 6 bases lay outside the gene matches. This chain's CDR3 is CASSLWGTVRTEAFF. The CDR3 DNA reads TGTGCCAGCAGTTTATGGGGGACAGTGAGAACTGAAGCTTTCTTT.